One and the same sample provided the 7 T cell receptor beta chains below, sequenced in a study of PD-1 blockade in mismatch repair-deficient tumors. Sequenced by immunoSEQ multiplex PCR; TCRdb stores in-frame clones only, minus some. The sample has around 100,000 clones; 65% to 80% are singletons. Sample: peripheral blood, taken just over 59 weeks after starting pembrolizumab. All receptors derive from an adult with mismatch repair-deficient cancer.

Comments on this clone: The sample holds other DNA sequences that translate to the same CDR3. The gene calls are TRBV7-9 and TRBJ2-7, with unresolved D. The CDR3 spans 14 residues. Trimming took off 1 base at V and 2 bases at J, with 9 bases between the two ends. Germline V lookup: CDR1 SEHNR, CDR2 FQNEAQ (reference sequence). The CDR3 DNA sequence: TGTGCCAGCAGCTTAGGGCAGGCCGCCTACGAGCAGTACTTC. This encodes CASSLGQAAYEQYF.

As concerns this clone: Its ends do not fully match the called genes, so a read error is possible. This rearrangement joins TRBV25-1 to TRBJ2-2; D unclear. The CDR3 contains 18 residues. CDR1 and CDR2 from the germline V gene are MGHDK and SYGVNS. The CDR3 here is CASSELWEQPTNTGELFF. In DNA form, the CDR3 reads TGTGCCAGCAGCGAATTGTGGGAACAGCCTACGAACACCGGGGAGCTGTTTTTT.

The rearrangement joins TRBV6-1 to TRBJ2-4; 8 nucleotides align to TRBD1. V gave up 5 bases and J gave up 6 bases; unmatched junction bases: 9. CDR1 is MNHNS, CDR2 SASEGT, per germline. CDR3 length: 15 residues. The chain's CDR3 is CASSLDRGSTNIQYF. In DNA form, the CDR3 reads TGTGCCAGCAGTCTAGACAGGGGCAGCACAAACATTCAGTACTTC.

The CDR3 is CASSRGGLAGVAEQFF. The CDR3 DNA follows: TGTGCCAGCAGCCGCGGAGGGCTAGCGGGAGTGGCTGAGCAGTTCTTC. The chain combines TRBV9 with TRBJ2-1; TRBD2 agrees at 10 bases. The CDR3 is 16 residues long. Per the germline V gene, CDR1 is SGDLS and CDR2 is YYNGEE. Unmatched junction bases numbered 13, after V lost 4 bases and J lost 9 bases.

The J gene is TRBJ2-1, the V gene TRBV5-4; 9 bases agree with TRBD1. CDR3 length equals 15 residues. The V gene's germline CDR1 is SGHNT and CDR2 YYREEE (reference sequence). The junction had 8 bases not matched to a gene; V was cut back by 4 bases and J by 6 bases. CDR3 nucleotide sequence: TGTGCCAGCAGCGTTCGACAGGGGGTGGGCAATGAGCAGTTCTTC. Translation: CASSVRQGVGNEQFF.

The V and J genes are TRBV6-1 and TRBJ1-1; 7 bases line up with TRBD1. CDR3 size: 13 residues. The V and J ends lost 4 bases and 7 bases, in that order; junction bases with no gene match: 6. The germline CDR1 and CDR2 sequences are MNHNS and SASEGT. CDR3 sequence: CASSARQGFEAFF. As DNA, the CDR3 is TGTGCCAGCAGTGCAAGACAGGGTTTTGAAGCTTTCTTT.

The rearrangement joins TRBV18 to TRBJ1-3; D might be TRBD1 (6 bases). Germline lookup yields CDR1 KGHSH and CDR2 LQKENI. Trimming stripped 2 bases from V and 2 bases from J, with 13 bases between. CDR3 size: 16 residues. The CDR3, as DNA: TGTGCCAGCTCACCATCTGGACAGCGCACTGGAAACACCATATATTTT. It encodes CASSPSGQRTGNTIYF.